These T cell receptor beta chains were read from a single sample in a study of post-analysis software for immune sequencing data. MiXCR, run by TCRdb on the PCR reads, gives a single entry per CDR3 protein. The profile shows almost 700,000 distinct CDR3 sequences, 55% to 70% of them singletons. What was sequenced was blood. The source is a girl aged 2-10 years with multiple sclerosis. Both conserved end residues are part of each CDR3. Fields, in order: J gene, V gene, CDR3 length, clone size, CDR3 protein. Size is stated for part of the rows, as once, few or many counts, or as a class when the clone is expanded.

TRBJ2-1,TRBV6-6,13,.,CASSYSYITEQFF
TRBJ1-6,TRBV5-1,14,.,CASSNGQGSSPLHF
TRBJ2-5,TRBV24-1,15,.,CATRSGTSGGETQYF
TRBJ1-1,TRBV5-1,15,.,CASSQDRGRDTEAFF
TRBJ2-5,TRBV20-1,12,once,CSAIAASETQYF
TRBJ2-1,TRBV11-2,17,.,CASSPLLAGGTYNEQFF
TRBJ2-3,TRBV13,19,.,CASSSGTRVVLSGTDTQYF
TRBJ2-1,TRBV20-1,15,few,CSASFSASSYNEQFF
TRBJ1-4,TRBV5-1,15,.,CASSFGTARVGKLFF
TRBJ2-5,TRBV20-1,15,.,CSARKLAGLRETQYF
TRBJ2-5,TRBV7-9,14,.,CASSLAWREETQYF
TRBJ2-1,TRBV7-9,15,.,CASTLRTSDYNEQFF
TRBJ2-7,TRBV11-2,16,.,CASSPPQGTAGRAQYF
TRBJ2-5,TRBV7-9,14,.,CASSSQMYQETQYF
TRBJ2-1,TRBV15,13,.,CATGDRPCNEQFF
TRBJ2-1,TRBV25-1,16,.,CASRLPGTGRDNEQFF
TRBJ2-3,TRBV7-2,15,few,CASNRDSAGTDTQYF
TRBJ2-7,TRBV29-1,14,few,CSAHGGGPLHEQYF
TRBJ1-4,TRBV29-1,16,.,CSVVPGGVQPNEKLFF
TRBJ2-1,TRBV6-6,13,.,CASSRYPRNEQFF